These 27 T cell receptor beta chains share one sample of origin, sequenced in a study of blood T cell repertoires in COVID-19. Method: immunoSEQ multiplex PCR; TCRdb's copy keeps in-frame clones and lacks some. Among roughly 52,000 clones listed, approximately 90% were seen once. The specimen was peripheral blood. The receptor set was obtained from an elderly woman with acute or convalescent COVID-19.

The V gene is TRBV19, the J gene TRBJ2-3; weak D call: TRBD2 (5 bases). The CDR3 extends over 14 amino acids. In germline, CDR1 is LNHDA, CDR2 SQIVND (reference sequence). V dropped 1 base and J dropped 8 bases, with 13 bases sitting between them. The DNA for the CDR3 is TGTGCCAGTAGTATAGCTTTCGGCGGGTCTACGCAGTATTTT. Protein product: CASSIAFGGSTQYF.

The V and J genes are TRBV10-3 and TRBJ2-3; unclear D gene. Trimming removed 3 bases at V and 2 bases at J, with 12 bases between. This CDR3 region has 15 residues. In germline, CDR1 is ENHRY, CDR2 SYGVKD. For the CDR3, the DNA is TGTGCCATCAGTGACGGTCTAGGCCTCACAGATACGCAGTATTTT. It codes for CAISDGLGLTDTQYF.

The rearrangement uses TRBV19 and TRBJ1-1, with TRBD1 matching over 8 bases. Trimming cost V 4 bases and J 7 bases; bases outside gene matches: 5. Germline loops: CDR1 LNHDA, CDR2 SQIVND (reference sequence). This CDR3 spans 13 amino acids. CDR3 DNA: TGTGCCAGTAGTACCTACACAGGGGGTGAAGCTTTCTTT. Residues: CASSTYTGGEAFF.

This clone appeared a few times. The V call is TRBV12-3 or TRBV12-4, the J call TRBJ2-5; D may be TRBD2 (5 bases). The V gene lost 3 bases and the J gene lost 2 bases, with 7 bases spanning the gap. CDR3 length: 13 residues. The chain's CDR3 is CASSFTSQETQYF. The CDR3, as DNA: TGTGCCAGCAGTTTTACTAGTCAAGAGACCCAGTACTTC.

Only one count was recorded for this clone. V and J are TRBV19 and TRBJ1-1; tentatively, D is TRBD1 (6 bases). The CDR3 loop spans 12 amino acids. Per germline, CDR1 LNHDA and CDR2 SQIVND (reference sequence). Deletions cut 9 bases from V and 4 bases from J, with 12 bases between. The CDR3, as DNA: TGTGCCAGCAGGGGTATGGGCACTGAAGCTTTCTTT. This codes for CASRGMGTEAFF.

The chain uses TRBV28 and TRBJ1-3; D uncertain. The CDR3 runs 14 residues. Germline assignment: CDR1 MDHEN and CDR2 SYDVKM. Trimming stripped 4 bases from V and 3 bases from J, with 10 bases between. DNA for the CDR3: TGTGCCAGCAGTTCACACAGTGTTGGAAACACCATATATTTT. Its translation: CASSSHSVGNTIYF. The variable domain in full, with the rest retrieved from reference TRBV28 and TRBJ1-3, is DVKVTQSSRYLVKRTGEKVFLECVQDMDHENMFWYRQDPGLGLRLIYFSYDVKMKEKGDIPEGYSVSREKKERFSLILESASTNQTSMYLCASSSHSVGNTIYFGEGSWLTVV.

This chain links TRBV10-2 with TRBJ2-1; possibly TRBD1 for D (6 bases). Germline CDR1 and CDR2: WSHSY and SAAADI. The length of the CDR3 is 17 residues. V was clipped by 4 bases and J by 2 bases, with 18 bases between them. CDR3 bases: TGCGCCAGCAGTGTTGGAATTGGGGGCAGGACCTACAATGAGCAGTTCTTC. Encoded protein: CASSVGIGGRTYNEQFF.

The CDR3 bases are TGTGCCAGCAGCTCCCTCAGGGGGGATTCCTACGAGCAGTACTTC. It specifies CASSSLRGDSYEQYF. This chain uses TRBV14 with TRBJ2-7, with a possible D match to TRBD1 (7 bases). Trimming left V 5 bases short and J 1 base short, with 15 bases between. The CDR3 runs to 15 residues. Per germline, CDR1 SGHDN and CDR2 FVKESK.

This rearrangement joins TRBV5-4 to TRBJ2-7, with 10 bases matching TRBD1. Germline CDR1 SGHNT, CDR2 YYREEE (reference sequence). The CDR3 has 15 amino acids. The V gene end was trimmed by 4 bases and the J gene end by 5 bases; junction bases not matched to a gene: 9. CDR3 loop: CASSPPGQGSHEQYF. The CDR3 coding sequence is TGTGCCAGCAGCCCCCCGGGACAGGGGAGCCACGAGCAGTACTTC.

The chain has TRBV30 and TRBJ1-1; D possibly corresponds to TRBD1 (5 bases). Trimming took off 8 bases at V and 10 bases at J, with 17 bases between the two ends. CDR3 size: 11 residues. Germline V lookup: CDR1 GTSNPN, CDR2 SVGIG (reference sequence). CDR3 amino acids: CAGSQGEGAFF. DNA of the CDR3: TGTGCCGGGTCCCAAGGGGAAGGAGCTTTCTTT.

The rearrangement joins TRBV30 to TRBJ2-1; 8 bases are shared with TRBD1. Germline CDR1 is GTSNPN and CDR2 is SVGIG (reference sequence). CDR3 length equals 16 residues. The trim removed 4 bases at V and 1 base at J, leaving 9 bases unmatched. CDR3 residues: CAWTTGAGGSYNEQFF. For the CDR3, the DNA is TGTGCCTGGACGACAGGGGCTGGCGGTTCCTACAATGAGCAGTTCTTC.

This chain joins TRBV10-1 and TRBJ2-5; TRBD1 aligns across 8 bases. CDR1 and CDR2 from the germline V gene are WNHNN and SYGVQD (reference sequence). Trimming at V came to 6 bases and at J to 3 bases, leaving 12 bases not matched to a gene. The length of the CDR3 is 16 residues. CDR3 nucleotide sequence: TGCGCCAGCAGCGCCTCGGGCAGGGGGCGAGAAGAGACCCAGTACTTC. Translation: CASSASGRGREETQYF.

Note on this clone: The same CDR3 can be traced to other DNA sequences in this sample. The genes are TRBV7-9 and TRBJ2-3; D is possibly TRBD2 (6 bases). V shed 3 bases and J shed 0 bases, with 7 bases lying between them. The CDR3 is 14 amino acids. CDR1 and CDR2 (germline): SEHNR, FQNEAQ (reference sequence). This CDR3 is CASSLEGSTDTQYF. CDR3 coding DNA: TGTGCCAGCAGCTTGGAGGGGAGCACAGATACGCAGTATTTT.

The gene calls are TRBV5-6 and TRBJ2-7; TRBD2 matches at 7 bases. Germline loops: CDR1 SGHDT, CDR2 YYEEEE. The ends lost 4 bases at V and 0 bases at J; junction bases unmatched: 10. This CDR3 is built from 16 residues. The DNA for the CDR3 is TGTGCCAGCAGCCCTGGCATGGGGGGGGACTCCTACGAGCAGTACGTC. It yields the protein CASSPGMGGDSYEQYV.

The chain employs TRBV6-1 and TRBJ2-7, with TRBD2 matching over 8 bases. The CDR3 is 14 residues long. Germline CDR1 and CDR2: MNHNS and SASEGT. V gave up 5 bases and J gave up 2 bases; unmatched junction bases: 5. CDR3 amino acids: CASSSSSGAYEQYF. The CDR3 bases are TGTGCCAGCAGTTCCAGTAGCGGGGCCTACGAGCAGTACTTC.

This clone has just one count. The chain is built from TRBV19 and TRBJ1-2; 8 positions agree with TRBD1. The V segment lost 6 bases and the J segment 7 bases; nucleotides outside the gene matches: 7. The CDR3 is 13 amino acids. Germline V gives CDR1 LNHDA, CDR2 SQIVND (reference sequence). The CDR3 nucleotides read TGTGCCAGTAGCGGCAGGGGGCCGTCTGGCTACACCTTC. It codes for CASSGRGPSGYTF.

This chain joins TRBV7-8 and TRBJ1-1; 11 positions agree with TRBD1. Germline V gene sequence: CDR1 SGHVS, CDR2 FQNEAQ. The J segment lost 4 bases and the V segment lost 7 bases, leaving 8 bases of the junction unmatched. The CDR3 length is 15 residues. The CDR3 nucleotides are TGTGCCAGCAAGATCACCGGGACAGGGGGCACTGAAGCTTTCTTT. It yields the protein CASKITGTGGTEAFF.

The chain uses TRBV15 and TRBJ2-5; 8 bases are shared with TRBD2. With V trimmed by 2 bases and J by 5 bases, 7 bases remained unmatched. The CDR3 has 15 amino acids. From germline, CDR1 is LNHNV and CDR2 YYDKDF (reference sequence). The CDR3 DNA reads TGTGCCACCAGCAGAAAGACCGGGGGGGCGGAGACCCAGTACTTC. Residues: CATSRKTGGAETQYF.

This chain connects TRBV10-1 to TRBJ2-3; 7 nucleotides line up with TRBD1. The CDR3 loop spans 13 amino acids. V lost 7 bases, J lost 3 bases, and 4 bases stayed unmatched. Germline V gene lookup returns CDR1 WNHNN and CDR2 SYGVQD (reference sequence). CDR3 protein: CASNNRGTDTQYF. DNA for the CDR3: TGCGCCAGCAATAACAGGGGAACAGATACGCAGTATTTT.

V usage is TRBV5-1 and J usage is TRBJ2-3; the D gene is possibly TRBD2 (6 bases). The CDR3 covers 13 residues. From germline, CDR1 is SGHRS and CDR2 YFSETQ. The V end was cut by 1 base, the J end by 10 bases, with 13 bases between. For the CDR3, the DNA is TGCGCCAGCAGCTTGCGGGAGACCCTTTCGCAGTATTTT. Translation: CASSLRETLSQYF.

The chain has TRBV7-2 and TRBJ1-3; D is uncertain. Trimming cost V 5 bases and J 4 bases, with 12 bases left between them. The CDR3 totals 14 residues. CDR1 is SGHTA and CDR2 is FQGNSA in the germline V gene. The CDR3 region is CASSGRAGGNTIYF. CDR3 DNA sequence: TGTGCCAGCAGCGGGCGGGCAGGAGGAAACACCATATATTTT.

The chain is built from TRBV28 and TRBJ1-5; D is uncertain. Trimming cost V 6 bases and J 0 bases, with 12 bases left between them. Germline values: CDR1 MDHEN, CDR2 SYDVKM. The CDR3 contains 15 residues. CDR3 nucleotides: TGTGCCAGCAGATCACAGCCCTTTAGCAATCAGCCCCAGCATTTT. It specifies CASRSQPFSNQPQHF. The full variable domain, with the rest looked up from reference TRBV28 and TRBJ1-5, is DVKVTQSSRYLVKRTGEKVFLECVQDMDHENMFWYRQDPGLGLRLIYFSYDVKMKEKGDIPEGYSVSREKKERFSLILESASTNQTSMYLCASRSQPFSNQPQHFGDGTRLSIL.

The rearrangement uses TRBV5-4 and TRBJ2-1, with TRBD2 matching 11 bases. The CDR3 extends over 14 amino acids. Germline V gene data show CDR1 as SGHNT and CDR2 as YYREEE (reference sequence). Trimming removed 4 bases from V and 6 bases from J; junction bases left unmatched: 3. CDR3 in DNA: TGTGCCAGCAGCGGTAGCGGGGGGGCCAATGAGCAGTTCTTC. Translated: CASSGSGGANEQFF. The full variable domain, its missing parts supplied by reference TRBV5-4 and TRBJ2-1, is ETGVTQSPTHLIKTRGQQVTLRCSSQSGHNTVSWYQQALGQGPQFIFQYYREEENGRGNFPPRFSGLQFPNYSSELNVNALELDDSALYLCASSGSGGANEQFFGPGTRLTVL.

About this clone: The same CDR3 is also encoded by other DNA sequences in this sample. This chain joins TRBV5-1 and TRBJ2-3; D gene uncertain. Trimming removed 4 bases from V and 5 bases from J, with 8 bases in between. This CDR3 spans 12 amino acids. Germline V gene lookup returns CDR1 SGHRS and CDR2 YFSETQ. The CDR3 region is CASSPTGDTQYF. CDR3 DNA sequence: TGCGCCAGCAGCCCAACGGGAGATACGCAGTATTTT.

The CDR3 spells CASSYERGEYNEQFF. CDR3 bases: TGTGCCAGCAGTTACGAGCGGGGGGAATACAATGAGCAGTTCTTC. The rearrangement uses TRBV6-5 and TRBJ2-1; 9 bases line up with TRBD2. CDR3 size: 15 residues. Per germline, CDR1 MNHEY and CDR2 SVGAGI. V shed 2 bases and J 4 bases; nucleotides not matched to a gene: 3.

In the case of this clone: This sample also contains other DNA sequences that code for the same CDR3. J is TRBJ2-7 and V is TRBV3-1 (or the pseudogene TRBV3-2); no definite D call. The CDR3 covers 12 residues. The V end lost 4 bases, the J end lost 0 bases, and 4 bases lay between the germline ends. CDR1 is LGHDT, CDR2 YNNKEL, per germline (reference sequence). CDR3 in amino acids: CASSPSSYEQYF. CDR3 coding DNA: TGTGCCAGCAGCCCTAGCTCCTACGAGCAGTACTTC.

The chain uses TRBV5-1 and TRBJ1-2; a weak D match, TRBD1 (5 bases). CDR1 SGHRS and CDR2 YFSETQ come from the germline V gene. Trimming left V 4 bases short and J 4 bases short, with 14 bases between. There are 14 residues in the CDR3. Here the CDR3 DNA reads TGCGCCAGCAGCACGGCAGGGCTCAGCTATGGCTACACCTTC. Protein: CASSTAGLSYGYTF.